This entry lists 15 T cell receptor beta chains sequenced from one sample in a study of shared clonotypes between healthy human individuals. The naive CD8 fraction comprised CD45RO-negative cells positively selected for CCR7 and excluded terminally differentiated effector memory CD45RA+ cells. The protocol was immunoSEQ multiplex PCR, while the TCRdb copy is restricted to in-frame clones and leaves out a portion. The sample holds about 820,000 clones, around 93% seen once. Sequencing used naive CD8+ T cells sorted from blood. These receptors all stem from a man aged 25 to 45 in good health.

The rearrangement joins TRBV15 to TRBJ1-3; D may be TRBD1 (6 bases). Trimming left V 4 bases short and J 0 bases short, with 16 bases between. The CDR3 consists of 17 residues. Germline loops: CDR1 LNHNV, CDR2 YYDKDF (reference sequence). This CDR3 is CATSTLQGDYSGNTIYF. The CDR3 bases are TGTGCCACCAGCACTTTACAGGGAGACTACTCTGGAAACACCATATATTTT.

V usage is TRBV7-9 and J usage is TRBJ2-3, with D possibly TRBD2 on 6 matching bases. The germline V gene encodes CDR1 SEHNR and CDR2 FQNEAQ (reference sequence). V gave up 5 bases and J gave up 0 bases, with 12 bases separating them. CDR3 length equals 15 residues. The CDR3 nucleotides read TGTGCCAGCAGCCCCCGAAGCGGGAGCACAGATACGCAGTATTTT. Amino acids: CASSPRSGSTDTQYF.

The CDR3 DNA follows: TGTGCCACTTGGGACAGGGGAATTCCTGGCTACACCTTC. Protein: CATWDRGIPGYTF. This rearrangement joins TRBV28 to TRBJ1-2; 10 nucleotides agree with TRBD1. Germline CDR1 MDHEN, CDR2 SYDVKM. V trimming: 10 bases; J trimming: 7 bases; junction bases outside the gene matches: 9. This CDR3 contains 13 residues.

This clone has just one count. This chain joins TRBV5-1 and TRBJ1-4; D perhaps matches TRBD1 (5 bases). The CDR3 loop spans 17 amino acids. V was cut by 0 bases and J by 0 bases, with 12 bases left in between. Germline lookup yields CDR1 SGHRS and CDR2 YFSETQ. CDR3 in amino acids: CASSLAPRDATNEKLFF. CDR3 nucleotides: TGCGCCAGCAGCTTGGCTCCCAGGGATGCAACTAATGAAAAACTGTTTTTT.

The V call is TRBV9, the J call TRBJ2-1; 10 bases agree with TRBD2. Germline CDR1 and CDR2: SGDLS and YYNGEE. The V and J ends lost 3 bases and 4 bases, in that order; junction bases with no gene match: 4. This CDR3 is built from 15 residues. As DNA, the CDR3 is TGTGCCAGCAGCGGTAGCGGGAGGACATACAATGAGCAGTTCTTC. It is translated as CASSGSGRTYNEQFF. The full variable domain, in which reference TRBV9 and TRBJ2-1 provide the parts outside the CDR3, is DSGVTQTPKHLITATGQRVTLRCSPRSGDLSVYWYQQSLDQGLQFLIQYYNGEERAKGNILERFSAQQFPDLHSELNLSSLELGDSALYFCASSGSGRTYNEQFFGPGTRLTVL.

This chain connects TRBV4-1 to TRBJ2-2; the match to TRBD2 covers 9 bases. V lost 3 bases to trimming and J lost 4 bases; unmatched junction nucleotides: 9. CDR1 and CDR2 from the germline V gene are MGHRA and YSYEKL. This CDR3 has 17 residues. The CDR3 region is CASSHPVGTSSTGELFF. DNA of the CDR3: TGCGCCAGCAGCCACCCCGTCGGGACTAGCAGCACCGGGGAGCTGTTTTTT.

In its sample, this clone was seen once. The chain uses TRBV27 and TRBJ2-1; no firm D call. Germline V lookup: CDR1 MNHEY, CDR2 SMNVEV (reference sequence). This CDR3 has 13 amino acids. V gave up 2 bases and J gave up 7 bases, with 9 bases separating them. CDR3 sequence (DNA): TGTGCCAGCAGTTTAGAATACTTGAATGAGCAGTTCTTC. Protein: CASSLEYLNEQFF.

This clone was seen a few times. J is TRBJ2-1 and V is TRBV7-9, with D possibly being TRBD1 or TRBD2 (5 bases each). V lost 5 bases and J 7 bases, leaving 15 bases between the germline ends. This CDR3 contains 14 residues. Per germline, CDR1 SEHNR and CDR2 FQNEAQ (reference sequence). The CDR3 reads CASSPRDRHNEQFF. The CDR3 DNA follows: TGTGCCAGCAGCCCCCGGGACCGTCATAATGAGCAGTTCTTC.

This clone has just one count. The rearrangement links TRBV29-1 to TRBJ2-1, with D possibly being TRBD2 (6 bases). The CDR3 is made up of 13 amino acids. The germline V gene has CDR1 SQVTM and CDR2 ANQGSEA. V lost 3 bases to trimming and J lost 1 base, with 7 bases between them. CDR3 in amino acids: CSVDGRSYNEQFF. The CDR3 bases are TGCAGCGTTGACGGGAGATCCTACAATGAGCAGTTCTTC.

V is TRBV27 and J is TRBJ1-1; possibly TRBD1 for D (6 bases). CDR1 is MNHEY and CDR2 is SMNVEV in the germline V gene (reference sequence). Trimming removed 7 bases at V and 3 bases at J, with 18 bases between. There are 15 residues in the CDR3. Written as DNA, the CDR3 is TGTGCCAGCAAACAGGGCCTAGATTCGGACACTGAAGCTTTCTTT. This gives the protein CASKQGLDSDTEAFF.

The chain employs TRBV19 and TRBJ2-3; D unclear. Trimming shortened V by 4 bases and J by 6 bases, and 11 bases separated the two germline ends. Germline V gives CDR1 LNHDA, CDR2 SQIVND (reference sequence). The CDR3 sequence is 13 residues long. The CDR3 DNA follows: TGTGCCAGTAGTAGTTCTTTTTTCGATACGCAGTATTTT. Protein sequence: CASSSSFFDTQYF. Filled out from reference TRBV19 and TRBJ2-3, the complete variable domain reads DGGITQSPKYLFRKEGQNVTLSCEQNLNHDAMYWYRQDPGQGLRLIYYSQIVNDFQKGDIAEGYSVSREKKESFPLTVTSAQKNPTAFYLCASSSSFFDTQYFGPGTRLTVL.

The CDR3 reads CASGLRLDEQFF. DNA for the CDR3: TGTGCCAGCGGACTCAGACTGGATGAGCAGTTCTTC. The V gene is TRBV6-5, the J gene TRBJ2-1, with a possible D match to TRBD2 (5 bases). Germline CDR1 MNHEY, CDR2 SVGAGI. CDR3 length: 12 residues. Trimming cost V 8 bases and J 8 bases, with 13 bases left between them.

This sequence joins TRBV29-1 and TRBJ2-7; 9 bases fit TRBD1. The CDR3 consists of 13 residues. Losses at the gene ends were 6 bases for V and 2 bases for J; bases not matched to a gene: 5. Germline loops: CDR1 SQVTM, CDR2 ANQGSEA. DNA for the CDR3: TGCAGCGTGCTGGACAGGGGAACCTACGAGCAGTACTTC. It encodes CSVLDRGTYEQYF.

The chain is built from TRBV9 and TRBJ1-6; TRBD1 is a possible D gene (6 bases). V was trimmed by 0 bases and J by 8 bases, leaving 12 bases between them. The CDR3 contains 15 residues. CDR1 is SGDLS, CDR2 YYNGEE, per germline. CDR3 sequence (DNA): TGTGCCAGCAGCGTAGGTGACAGGTCAGATTCACCCCTCCACTTT. Encoded protein: CASSVGDRSDSPLHF.

The chain combines TRBV7-2 with TRBJ1-3; D might be TRBD1 (6 bases). This CDR3 is 18 amino acids long. Germline values: CDR1 SGHTA, CDR2 FQGNSA. V was cut by 2 bases and J by 2 bases, with 19 bases left in between. The DNA of the CDR3 is TGTGCCAGCAGCTTATGGGGCAGGGGCATGGATACTGGAAACACCATATATTTT. This encodes CASSLWGRGMDTGNTIYF.